The sequence of this T cell receptor beta chain was determined in a study of shared clonotypes between healthy human individuals. Subsets obtained from CD4+ cells comprised CD45RA+ naive and CD45RA-negative memory cells. Sequenced by immunoSEQ multiplex PCR; TCRdb stores in-frame clones only, minus some. The sample holds about 2.5 million clones, around 93% seen once. The sequenced sample was naive CD4+ T cells from PBMCs. The subset: CD45RA+ positively selected. The receptor was derived from a man between 18 and 35 years old in good health. Some clones in this sample may be carry-over from other donors' samples.

The chain's CDR3 is CASSSGLNEQYF. The CDR3, as DNA: TGTGCCAGCAGTTCAGGGTTGAACGAGCAGTACTTC. The rearrangement links TRBV28 to TRBJ2-7; TRBD1 might be the D (5 bases). CDR3 length equals 12 residues. V lost 4 bases and J 5 bases, leaving 9 bases between the germline ends. Germline V gives CDR1 MDHEN, CDR2 SYDVKM.